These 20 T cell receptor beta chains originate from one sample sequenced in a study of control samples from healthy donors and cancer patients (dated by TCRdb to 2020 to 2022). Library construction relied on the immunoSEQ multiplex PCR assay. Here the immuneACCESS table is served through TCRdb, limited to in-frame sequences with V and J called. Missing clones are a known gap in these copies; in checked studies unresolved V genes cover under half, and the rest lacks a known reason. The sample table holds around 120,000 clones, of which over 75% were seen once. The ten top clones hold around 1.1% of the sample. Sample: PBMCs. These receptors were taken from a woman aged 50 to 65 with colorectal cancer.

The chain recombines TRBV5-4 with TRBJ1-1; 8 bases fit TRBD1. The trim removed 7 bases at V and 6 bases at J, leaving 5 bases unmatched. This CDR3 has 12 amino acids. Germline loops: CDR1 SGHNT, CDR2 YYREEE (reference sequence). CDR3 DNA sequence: TGTGCCAGCGGACAGGGAGGCGCTGAAGCTTTCTTT. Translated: CASGQGGAEAFF.

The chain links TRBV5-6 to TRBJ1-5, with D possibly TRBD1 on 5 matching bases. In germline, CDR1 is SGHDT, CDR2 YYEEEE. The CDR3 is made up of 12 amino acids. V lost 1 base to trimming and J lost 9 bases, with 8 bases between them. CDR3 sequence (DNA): TGTGCCAGCAGCTTGTTCGGGGGGCCCCAGCATTTT. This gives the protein CASSLFGGPQHF.

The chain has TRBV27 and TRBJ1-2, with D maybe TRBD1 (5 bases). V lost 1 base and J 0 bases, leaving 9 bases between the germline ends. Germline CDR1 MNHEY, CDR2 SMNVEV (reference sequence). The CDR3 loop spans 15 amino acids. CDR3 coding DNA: TGTGCCAGCAGTTTATTGGGACTTACTAACTATGGCTACACCTTC. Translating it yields CASSLLGLTNYGYTF.

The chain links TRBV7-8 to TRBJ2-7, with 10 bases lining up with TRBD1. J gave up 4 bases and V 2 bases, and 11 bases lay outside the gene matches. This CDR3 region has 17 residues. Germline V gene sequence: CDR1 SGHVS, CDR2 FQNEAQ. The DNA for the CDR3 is TGTGCCAGCAGCTTACCACGGACAGGGGGACTCCTATACGAGCAGTACTTC. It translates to CASSLPRTGGLLYEQYF.

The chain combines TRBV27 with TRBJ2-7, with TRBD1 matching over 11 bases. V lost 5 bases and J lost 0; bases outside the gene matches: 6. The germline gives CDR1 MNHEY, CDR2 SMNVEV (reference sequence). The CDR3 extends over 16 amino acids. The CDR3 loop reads CASSVLGTGGSYEQYF. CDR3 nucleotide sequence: TGTGCCAGCAGTGTACTCGGGACAGGGGGCTCCTACGAGCAGTACTTC.

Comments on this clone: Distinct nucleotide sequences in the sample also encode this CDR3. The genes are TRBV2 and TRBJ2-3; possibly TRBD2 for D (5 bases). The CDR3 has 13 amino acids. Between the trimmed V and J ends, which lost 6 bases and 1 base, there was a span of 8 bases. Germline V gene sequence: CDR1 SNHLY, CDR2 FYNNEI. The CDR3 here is CASRAGGTDTQYF. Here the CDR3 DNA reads TGTGCCAGCAGGGCCGGGGGCACAGATACGCAGTATTTT.

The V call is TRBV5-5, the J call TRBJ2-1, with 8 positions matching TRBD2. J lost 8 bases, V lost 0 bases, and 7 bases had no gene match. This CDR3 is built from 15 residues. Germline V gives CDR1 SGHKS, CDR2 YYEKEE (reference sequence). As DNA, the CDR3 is TGTGCCAGCAGCTTGGGAGCGGGAGTCACGTATGAGCAGTTCTTC. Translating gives CASSLGAGVTYEQFF. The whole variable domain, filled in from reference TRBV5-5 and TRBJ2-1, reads DAGVTQSPTHLIKTRGQQVTLRCSPISGHKSVSWYQQVLGQGPQFIFQYYEKEERGRGNFPDRFSARQFPNYSSELNVNALLLGDSALYLCASSLGAGVTYEQFFGPGTRLTVL.

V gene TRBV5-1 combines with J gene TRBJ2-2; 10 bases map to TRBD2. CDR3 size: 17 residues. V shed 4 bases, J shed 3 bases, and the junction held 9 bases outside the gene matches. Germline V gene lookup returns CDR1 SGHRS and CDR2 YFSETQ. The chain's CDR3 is CASSMAAGGSDTGELFF. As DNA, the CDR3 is TGCGCCAGCAGCATGGCAGCGGGAGGGAGTGACACCGGGGAGCTGTTTTTT.

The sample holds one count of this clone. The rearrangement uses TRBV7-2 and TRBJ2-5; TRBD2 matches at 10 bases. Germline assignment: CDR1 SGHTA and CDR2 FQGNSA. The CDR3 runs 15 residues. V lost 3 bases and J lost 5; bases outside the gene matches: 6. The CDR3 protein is CASSFQRGGGETQYF. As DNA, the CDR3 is TGTGCCAGCAGCTTCCAGCGGGGGGGCGGGGAGACCCAGTACTTC.

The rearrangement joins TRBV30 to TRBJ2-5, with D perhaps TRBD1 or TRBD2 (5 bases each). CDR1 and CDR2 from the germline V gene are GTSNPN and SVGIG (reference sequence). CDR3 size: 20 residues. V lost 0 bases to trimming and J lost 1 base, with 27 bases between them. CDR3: CAWSVFSGLLGASPQETQYF. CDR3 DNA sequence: TGTGCCTGGAGTGTGTTTTCGGGGTTACTAGGGGCTTCTCCCCAAGAGACCCAGTACTTC.

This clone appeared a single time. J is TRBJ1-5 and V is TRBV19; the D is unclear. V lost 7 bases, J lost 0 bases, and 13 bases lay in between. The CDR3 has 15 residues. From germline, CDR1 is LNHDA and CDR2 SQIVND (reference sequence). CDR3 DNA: TGTGCCAGTACCTCGTTCTGGGATAGCAATCAGCCCCAGCATTTT. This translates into CASTSFWDSNQPQHF.

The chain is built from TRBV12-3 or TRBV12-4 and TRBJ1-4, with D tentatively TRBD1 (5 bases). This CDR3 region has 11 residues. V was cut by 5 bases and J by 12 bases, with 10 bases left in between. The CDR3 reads CASSTTGELFF. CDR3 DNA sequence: TGTGCCAGCAGTACAACAGGAGAACTGTTTTTT.

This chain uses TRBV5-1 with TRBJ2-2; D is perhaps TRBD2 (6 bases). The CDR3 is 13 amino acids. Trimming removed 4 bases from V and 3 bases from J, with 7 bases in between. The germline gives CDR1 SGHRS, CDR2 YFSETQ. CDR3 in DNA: TGCGCCAGCAGCCCGGGGGACACCGGGGAGCTGTTTTTT. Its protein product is CASSPGDTGELFF. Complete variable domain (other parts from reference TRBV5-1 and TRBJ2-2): KAGVTQTPRYLIKTRGQQVTLSCSPISGHRSVSWYQQTPGQGLQFLFEYFSETQRNKGNFPGRFSGRQFSNSRSEMNVSTLELGDSALYLCASSPGDTGELFFGEGSRLTVL.

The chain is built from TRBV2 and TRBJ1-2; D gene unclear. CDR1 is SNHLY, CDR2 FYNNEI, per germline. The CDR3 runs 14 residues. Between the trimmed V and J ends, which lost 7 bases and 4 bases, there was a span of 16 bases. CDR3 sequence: CASKGSEDGYGYTF. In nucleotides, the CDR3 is TGTGCCAGCAAAGGGAGCGAGGACGGCTATGGCTACACCTTC. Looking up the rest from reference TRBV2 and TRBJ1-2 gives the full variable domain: EPEVTQTPSHQVTQMGQEVILRCVPISNHLYFYWYRQILGQKVEFLVSFYNNEISEKSEIFDDQFSVERPDGSNFTLKIRSTKLEDSAMYFCASKGSEDGYGYTFGSGTRLTVV.

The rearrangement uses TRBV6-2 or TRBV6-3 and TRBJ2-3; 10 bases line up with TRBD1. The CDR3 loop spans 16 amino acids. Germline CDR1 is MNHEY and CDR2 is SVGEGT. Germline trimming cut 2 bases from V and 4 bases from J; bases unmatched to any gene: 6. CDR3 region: CASSYTGQGVPDTQYF. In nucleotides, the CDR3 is TGTGCCAGCAGTTACACCGGACAGGGGGTCCCAGATACGCAGTATTTT.

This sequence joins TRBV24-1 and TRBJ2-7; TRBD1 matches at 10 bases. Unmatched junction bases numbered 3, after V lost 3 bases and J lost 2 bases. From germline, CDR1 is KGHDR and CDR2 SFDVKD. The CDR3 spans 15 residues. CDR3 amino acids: CATSDPGQGAYEQYF. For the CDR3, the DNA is TGTGCCACCAGTGATCCTGGACAGGGGGCCTACGAGCAGTACTTC.

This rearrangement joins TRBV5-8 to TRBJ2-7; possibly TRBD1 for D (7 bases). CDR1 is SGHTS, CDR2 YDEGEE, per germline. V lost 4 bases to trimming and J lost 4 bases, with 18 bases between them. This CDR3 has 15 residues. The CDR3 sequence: CASSLGAGQTYEQYF. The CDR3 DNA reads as TGTGCCAGCAGCCTCGGGGCGGGACAGACTTACGAGCAGTACTTC.

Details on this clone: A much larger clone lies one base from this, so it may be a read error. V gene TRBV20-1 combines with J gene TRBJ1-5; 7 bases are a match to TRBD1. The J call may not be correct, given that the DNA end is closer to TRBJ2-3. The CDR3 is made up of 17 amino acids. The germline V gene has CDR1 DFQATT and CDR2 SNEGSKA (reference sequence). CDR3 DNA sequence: TGCAGTGCTAGTTTGGACAGGACAGAAACATTCAATCAGCCCCAGTATTTT. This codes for CSASLDRTETFNQPQYF.

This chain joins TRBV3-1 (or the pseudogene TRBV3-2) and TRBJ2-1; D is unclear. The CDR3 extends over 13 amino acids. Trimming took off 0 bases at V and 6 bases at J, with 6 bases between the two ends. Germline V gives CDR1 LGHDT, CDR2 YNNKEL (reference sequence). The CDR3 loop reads CASSQDIGNEQFF. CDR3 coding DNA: TGTGCCAGCAGCCAAGATATCGGCAATGAGCAGTTCTTC.

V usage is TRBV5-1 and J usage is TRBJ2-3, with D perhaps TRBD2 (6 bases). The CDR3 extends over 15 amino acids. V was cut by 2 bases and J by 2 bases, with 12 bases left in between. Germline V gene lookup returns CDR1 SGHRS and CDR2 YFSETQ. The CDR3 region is CASSFPGLITDTQYF. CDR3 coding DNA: TGCGCCAGCAGCTTCCCGGGACTGATCACAGATACGCAGTATTTT.